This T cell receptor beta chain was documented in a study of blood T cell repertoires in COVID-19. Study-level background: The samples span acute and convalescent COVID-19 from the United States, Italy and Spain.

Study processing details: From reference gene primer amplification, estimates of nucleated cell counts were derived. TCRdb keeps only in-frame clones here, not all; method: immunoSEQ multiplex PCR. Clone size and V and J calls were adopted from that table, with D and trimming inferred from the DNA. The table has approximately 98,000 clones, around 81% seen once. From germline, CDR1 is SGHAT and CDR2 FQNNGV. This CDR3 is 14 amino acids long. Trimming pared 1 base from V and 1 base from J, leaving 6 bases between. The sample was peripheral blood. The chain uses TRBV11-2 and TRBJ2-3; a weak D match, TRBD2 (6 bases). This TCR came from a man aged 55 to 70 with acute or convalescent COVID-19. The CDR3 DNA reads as TGTGCCAGCAGCTTAGTAGCGGGCACAGATACGCAGTATTTT. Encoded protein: CASSLVAGTDTQYF.